The rows below give T cell receptor beta chains drawn from one sample of a study of CDR3 diversity in severe acne. TCRdb recomputed calls from the PCR reads with MiXCR, one row per CDR3 protein. The sample lists more than 85,000 distinct CDR3 sequences, 45% to 50% occurring once. The source material was blood. The source of these receptors is a male donor with severe acne vulgaris. Each CDR3 is given without its conserved first and last residue.

V gene	CDR3 protein
TRBV10-3	AISGETYEQY
TRBV10-3	AISEWQERDDEQF
TRBV2	ASSTVTGTKSSGANVLT
TRBV10-3	ASIEGYSNQPQH
TRBV10-3	ASSYSAIPRGDGYT
TRBV3-1	ASSLTDREAF
TRBV12-3/TRBV12-4	ASSPGTVNTEAF
TRBV6-5	ASSPGGDTEAF
TRBV3-1	ASSQDPTGDNTEAF
TRBV19	ASSIPWGEGNQPQH
TRBV12-3/TRBV12-4	ATGNRRLNTIY
TRBV12-3/TRBV12-4	ASSLGPQGELF
TRBV5-5	ASSPGTDTEAF
TRBV19	ASQAAHYNEQF
TRBV27	ASSPLLTASPLH
TRBV10-3	AISEVDGGNTIY
TRBV9	ASSRDFNEQF
TRBV10-2	ASSDRSDDGYT
TRBV29-1	SVERGLRYTQY
TRBV20-1	SASSVYEQY
TRBV5-5	ASSTGLNTEAF
TRBV29-1	SVVGGVAEAF
TRBV9	ASSLGLAGGPGQETQY
TRBV29-1	STGHYGYT
TRBV25-1	ASSETGAYGYT
TRBV7-9	ASRYGQEAF
TRBV13	ASSTWGTGNYEQY
TRBV25-1	ASSLIENTEAF
TRBV6-4	ASSPETSGTDTQY
TRBV6-5	ASRIGLAGFNEQF
TRBV24-1	ATSPGAPAEKLF
TRBV7-9	ASSSMGRLGTIY
TRBV7-9	ASSLAPSTGELF
TRBV30	AWSGGELF
TRBV7-8	ASSLGWWTSQETQY
TRBV2	ACLGQYNQPQH
TRBV7-9	ASSFFAGNTGELF
TRBV28	ASRLQGQDQPQH
TRBV7-2	ASSPRGAGSKYEQY
TRBV24-1	ATSASTGELF
TRBV4-1	ASSQGARGSYT
TRBV20-1	SARDWGHSINEQF
TRBV2	ASSTGTPVYGYT
TRBV30	AWSNRMDEQY
TRBV10-3	ATGSGKPSEAF
TRBV7-9	ASSGGDDYEQY
TRBV6-5	ASKGVAGSNEQF
TRBV6-6	ASSYSTGVGTKGYGYT
TRBV6-5	ASSYSGTSGGAGEQF
TRBV20-1	SARGELSGASTDTQY
TRBV11-2	ASSHSGDTQY
TRBV10-3	ASTDGSAGGELF
TRBV28	ASSMGQQVYEQY
TRBV7-7	ASSPGLVGRRNYNEQF
TRBV29-1	SLRGRTSSYEQY
TRBV7-9	ASSLSAGGTEAF
TRBV20-1	SAGGQGVNSPLH